This record concerns one T cell receptor beta chain sequence. Measured with immunoSEQ multiplex PCR; TCRdb has only the in-frame clones, and not every one. The profile shows 200,000 or so clones, around 85% of them singletons. The record originates from a study of blood T cell repertoires in COVID-19. Germline V lookup: CDR1 MGHRA, CDR2 YSYEKL. The V end lost 0 bases, the J end lost 1 base, and 3 bases lay between the germline ends. CDR3 size: 14 residues. The sequence derives from a man in his 70s with active or convalescent COVID-19. The J gene is TRBJ2-2, the V gene TRBV4-1; D uncertain. Sample: peripheral blood. CDR3 nucleotide sequence: TGCGCCAGCAGCCAAGAGAGGAACACCGGGGAGCTGTTTTTT. Protein sequence: CASSQERNTGELFF.